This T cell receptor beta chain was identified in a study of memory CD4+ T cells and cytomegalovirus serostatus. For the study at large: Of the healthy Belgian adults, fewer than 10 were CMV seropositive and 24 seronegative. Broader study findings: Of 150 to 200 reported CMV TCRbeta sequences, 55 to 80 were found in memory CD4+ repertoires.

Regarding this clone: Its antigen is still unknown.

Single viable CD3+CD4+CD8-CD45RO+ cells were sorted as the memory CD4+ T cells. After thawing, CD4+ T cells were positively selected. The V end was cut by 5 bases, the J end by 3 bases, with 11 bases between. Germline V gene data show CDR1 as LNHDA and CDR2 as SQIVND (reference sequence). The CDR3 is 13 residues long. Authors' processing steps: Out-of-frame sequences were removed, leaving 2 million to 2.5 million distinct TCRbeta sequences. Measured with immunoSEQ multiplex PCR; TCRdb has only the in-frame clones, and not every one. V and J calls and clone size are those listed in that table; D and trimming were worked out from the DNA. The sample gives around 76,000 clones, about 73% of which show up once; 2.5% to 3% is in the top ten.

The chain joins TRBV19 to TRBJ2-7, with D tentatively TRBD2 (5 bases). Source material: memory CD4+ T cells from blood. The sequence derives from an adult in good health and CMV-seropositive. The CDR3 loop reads CASSSGEGYEQYV. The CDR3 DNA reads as TGTGCCAGTAGTTCCGGGGAAGGCTACGAGCAGTACGTC.